The 15 T cell receptor beta chains presented below share a single source sample, sequenced in a study of prognosis after radiotherapy for stage I lung cancer. Two rounds of multiplex PCR amplified TCR beta CDR3 from genomic DNA. Primers (each specific to one TRBV or TRBJ gene) were used in first-round PCR. TCRdb called the multiplex PCR reads again in MiXCR, with one record for every CDR3 protein. Of 20,000 or so distinct CDR3 sequences listed, 26% were seen once; the top ten hold roughly 22%. Material: PBMCs, obtained before or after stereotactic body radiation therapy (not recorded which). These receptors all come from a donor over 45 with non-small cell lung cancer.

There are many counts of this clonotype. The CDR3 nucleotides read TGCGCCAGCAGCTTGACAGGGGTCTCTGGAAACACCATATATTTT. Amino acids: CASSLTGVSGNTIYF. V and J are TRBV5-1 and TRBJ1-3, with TRBD1 matching over 7 bases. CDR1 and CDR2 from the germline V gene are SGHRS and YFSETQ. Germline trimming cut 1 base from V and 0 bases from J; bases unmatched to any gene: 1. The CDR3 totals 15 residues.

As regards this clonotype: Since a far larger clone is one base different, this is likely a read error. The chain recombines TRBV6-9 with TRBJ2-3, with 13 positions matching TRBD2. The CDR3 contains 16 residues. The germline gives CDR1 MNHGY, CDR2 SVAAGI. The CDR3 sequence is CASSSRLAGGTDTKYF. CDR3 bases: TGTGCCAGCAGTTCGAGACTAGCGGGAGGCACAGATACGAAGTATTTT.

This clonotype appeared many times. The chain employs TRBV12-5 and TRBJ2-5; D remains ambiguous. CDR1 and CDR2 from the germline V gene are LGHNT and FRNRAP. Trimming cost V 0 bases and J 7 bases, with 18 bases left between them. The CDR3 sequence is 16 residues long. The CDR3: CASGLVVGSSKGTQYF. The DNA for the CDR3 is TGTGCTAGTGGTTTGGTGGTTGGGTCTTCGAAAGGGACCCAGTACTTC.

This clonotype was detected ten times or more. This chain uses TRBV6-1 with TRBJ1-2; 7 nucleotides line up with TRBD1. V was clipped by 7 bases and J by 0 bases; unmatched bases: 8. In germline, CDR1 is MNHNS, CDR2 SASEGT. CDR3 length: 15 amino acids. The CDR3 is CASTGQGGANYGYTF. Here the CDR3 DNA reads TGTGCCAGCACAGGTCAGGGGGGAGCTAACTATGGCTACACCTTC.

This clonotype was seen at least ten times. The chain joins TRBV2 to TRBJ1-4; unclear D gene. From germline, CDR1 is SNHLY and CDR2 FYNNEI. The ends were cut back, 2 bases at V and 7 bases at J, with 14 bases in the middle. The CDR3 totals 15 residues. CDR3 bases: TGTGCCAGCAGTGAACAGGTGGGGTTAGGTGAAAAACTGTTTTTT. Translation gives CASSEQVGLGEKLFF.

There are many counts of this clonotype. The genes are TRBV29-1 and TRBJ2-3, with no clear D. Germline values: CDR1 SQVTM, CDR2 ANQGSEA. The CDR3 totals 14 residues. Trimming left V 0 bases short and J 4 bases short, with 11 bases between. This CDR3 is CSVEDHLGADTQYF. CDR3 DNA: TGCAGCGTTGAAGATCACCTGGGTGCAGATACGCAGTATTTT.

Regarding this clonotype: A junction end diverges from the germline sequence, so it may reflect a read error. CDR3 DNA sequence: TGTGCCAGCAGTTTAGGTTCGTCAGATACGCAGTGTTTT. Protein sequence: CASSLGSSDTQCF. The J gene is TRBJ2-3, the V gene TRBV12-3 or TRBV12-4; D gene unclear. This CDR3 has 13 amino acids.

Many counts were recorded for this clonotype. The chain joins TRBV3-1 to TRBJ2-6; D may be TRBD1 (5 bases). This CDR3 spans 15 amino acids. From germline, CDR1 is LGHDT and CDR2 YNNKEL (reference sequence). The V and J ends lost 7 bases and 1 base respectively, with 11 bases between them. CDR3 coding DNA: TGTGCCAGCAACCGACAGCAGTCTGGGGCCAACGTCCTGACTTTC. Residues: CASNRQQSGANVLTF.

This clonotype was seen at least ten times. V and J are TRBV10-3 and TRBJ2-5; the match to TRBD2 covers 12 bases. Trimming cost V 10 bases and J 2 bases; bases outside gene matches: 5. CDR1 and CDR2 (germline): ENHRY, SYGVKD. This CDR3 is 14 amino acids long. This CDR3 reads CATKLAGGQETQYF. The CDR3 DNA reads TGTGCCACGAAACTAGCGGGAGGACAAGAGACCCAGTACTTC.

This clonotype has at least ten counts. V usage is TRBV7-9 and J usage is TRBJ2-1, with D unclear. This CDR3 has 14 residues. V was trimmed by 7 bases and J by 0 bases, leaving 10 bases between them. Germline V gene data show CDR1 as SEHNR and CDR2 as FQNEAQ (reference sequence). CDR3: CASKNPRSYNEQFF. The CDR3 nucleotides are TGTGCCAGCAAGAACCCCCGCTCCTACAATGAGCAGTTCTTC.

Of note for this clonotype: As the CDR3 is not closed by the conserved phenylalanine or tryptophan, this likely results from a read error. The rearrangement links TRBV5-1 to TRBJ2-7, with 8 bases matching TRBD1. The germline V gene has CDR1 SGHRS and CDR2 YFSETQ. The CDR3 runs to 15 residues. Trimming at V came to 1 base and at J to 5 bases, leaving 8 bases not matched to a gene. The CDR3 reads CASSLLDRGANEQYL. The DNA for the CDR3 is TGCGCCAGCAGCTTGCTAGACAGGGGTGCCAACGAGCAGTACCTC.

Concerning this clonotype itself: It is likely a read error: a sequence one base away is far more abundant. The V call is TRBV28, the J call TRBJ2-5, with D uncertain. The CDR3 loop spans 11 amino acids. Trimming cost V 2 bases and J 13 bases, with 11 bases left between them. CDR1 MDHEN and CDR2 SYDVKM come from the germline V gene. Written as DNA, the CDR3 is TGTGCCAGCAGTTTAGTGCCGGTTGGGTACTTC. Amino acids: CASSLVPVGYF. The full variable domain, rest sourced from reference TRBV28 and TRBJ2-5, is DVKVTQSSRYLVKRTGEKVFLECVQDMDHENMFWYRQDPGLGLRLIYFSYDVKMKEKGDIPEGYSVSREKKERFSLILESASTNQTSMYLCASSLVPVGYFGPGTRLLVL.

As to this clonotype: At one end, the junction sequence differs from germline, possibly due to a read error. V usage is TRBV5-6 and J usage is TRBJ2-1, with D possibly matching TRBD2 (5 bases). There are 15 residues in the CDR3. In germline, CDR1 is SGHDT, CDR2 YYEEEE. The CDR3 DNA reads TGTTCCAGCAGTTTGGAGGCGGAGACGGCCGATGAGCAGTTCTTC. It is translated as CSSSLEAETADEQFF.

Concerning this clonotype itself: Here the CDR3 omits its conserved ending phenylalanine or tryptophan, so a read error is the likely source. The chain carries TRBV10-2 and TRBJ2-3; tentative D call: TRBD2 (6 bases). V was trimmed by 0 bases and J by 1 base, leaving 17 bases between them. CDR3 size: 18 residues. Germline CDR1 and CDR2: WSHSY and SAAADI. This CDR3 reads CASSESSGGSVGTDTQYL. For the CDR3, the DNA is TGCGCCAGCAGTGAGTCCTCCGGAGGGAGTGTGGGCACAGATACGCAGTATCTT.

There are many counts of this clonotype. This chain links TRBV28 with TRBJ2-1; TRBD1 matches 7 bases. From germline, CDR1 is MDHEN and CDR2 SYDVKM. The junction had 7 bases not matched to a gene; V was cut back by 5 bases and J by 12 bases. The CDR3 sequence is 12 residues long. The CDR3 reads CASSIGTVGQFF. DNA for the CDR3: TGTGCCAGCAGTATTGGGACAGTGGGGCAGTTCTTC.